The 11 T cell receptor beta chains below were found in one sample sequenced in a study of OX40 agonist ivuxolimab in advanced cancers. Generated by immunoSEQ multiplex PCR, the TCRdb table keeps only in-frame clones and is missing some. The sample includes roughly 76,000 clones, approximately 85% seen only once; the top ten take roughly 5.5%. The sequences come from CD4+ or CD8+ T cells sorted from blood, collected in a trial of the OX40 agonist ivuxolimab. These receptors came from an adult with an advanced solid tumor such as melanoma, head and neck, liver or kidney cancer.

V is TRBV19 and J is TRBJ1-5; D is ambiguous. Trimming pared 2 bases from V and 5 bases from J, leaving 13 bases between. The CDR3 has 15 amino acids. CDR1 and CDR2 from the germline V gene are LNHDA and SQIVND (reference sequence). CDR3 amino acids: CASSIREGVYQPQHF. Here the CDR3 DNA reads TGTGCCAGTAGTATACGAGAGGGAGTTTATCAGCCCCAGCATTTT.

The chain's CDR3 is CASSSTSGGAYEQYF. For the CDR3, the DNA is TGCGCCAGCAGCTCCACTAGCGGGGGGGCGTACGAGCAGTACTTC. The chain recombines TRBV5-1 with TRBJ2-7, with 13 nucleotides matching TRBD2. Germline trimming cut 3 bases from V and 4 bases from J; bases unmatched to any gene: 4. Germline V gene lookup returns CDR1 SGHRS and CDR2 YFSETQ. The CDR3 length is 15 residues.

The chain has TRBV10-3 and TRBJ2-2; D is perhaps TRBD1 (5 bases). The length of the CDR3 is 15 residues. The germline V gene has CDR1 ENHRY and CDR2 SYGVKD. Trimming took off 2 bases at V and 4 bases at J, with 11 bases between the two ends. The CDR3: CAISEGPQGTGELFF. The CDR3 DNA follows: TGTGCCATCAGTGAGGGGCCGCAGGGCACCGGGGAGCTGTTTTTT.

J is TRBJ1-4 and V is TRBV7-2; TRBD1 aligns across 7 bases. Trimming cost V 3 bases and J 4 bases; bases outside gene matches: 8. Per germline, CDR1 SGHTA and CDR2 FQGNSA. This CDR3 region has 16 residues. CDR3 loop: CASSLRSGGSNEKLFF. CDR3 in DNA: TGTGCCAGCAGCTTGAGATCAGGGGGAAGTAATGAAAAACTGTTTTTT.

This clone is medium-sized within its sample. Written as DNA, the CDR3 is TGTGCCAGTAGTCCCAGTATAAACTATGGCTACACCTTC. It codes for CASSPSINYGYTF. The chain carries TRBV19 and TRBJ1-2; D unclear. V was shortened by 5 bases and J by 2 bases, with 9 bases between the two germline ends. Per the germline V gene, CDR1 is LNHDA and CDR2 is SQIVND (reference sequence). This CDR3 has 13 amino acids. The full variable domain, rest sourced from reference TRBV19 and TRBJ1-2, is DGGITQSPKYLFRKEGQNVTLSCEQNLNHDAMYWYRQDPGQGLRLIYYSQIVNDFQKGDIAEGYSVSREKKESFPLTVTSAQKNPTAFYLCASSPSINYGYTFGSGTRLTVV.

The V gene is TRBV5-1, the J gene TRBJ2-2; weak D call: TRBD2 (5 bases). V lost 2 bases and J lost 6, with 11 bases in between. The germline V gene has CDR1 SGHRS and CDR2 YFSETQ. The CDR3 spans 14 residues. DNA of the CDR3: TGCGCCAGCAGCTTTGTTGGGAGATCCGGGGAGCTGTTTTTT. Translating gives CASSFVGRSGELFF.

CDR3 sequence: CASSSNRGGNQPQHF. CDR3 bases: TGTGCCAGCTCATCAAACAGGGGCGGCAATCAGCCCCAGCATTTT. The chain carries TRBV18 and TRBJ1-5; 7 bases fit TRBD1. Germline assignment: CDR1 KGHSH and CDR2 LQKENI. The CDR3 totals 15 residues. V shed 5 bases, J shed 2 bases, and the junction held 6 bases outside the gene matches.

V is TRBV7-8 and J is TRBJ2-4, with TRBD2 identical over 14 bases. The CDR3 spans 19 residues. Germline trimming cut 1 base from V and 9 bases from J; bases unmatched to any gene: 14. The germline gives CDR1 SGHVS, CDR2 FQNEAQ. The CDR3 sequence: CASSLDSSGTSGRGVIQYF. In DNA, the CDR3 is TGTGCCAGCAGCTTAGACTCCTCCGGGACTAGCGGGAGAGGGGTCATTCAGTACTTC.

The chain has TRBV15 and TRBJ2-2, with TRBD2 identical over 11 bases. Germline values: CDR1 LNHNV, CDR2 YYDKDF (reference sequence). V lost 2 bases and J lost 0; bases outside the gene matches: 5. This CDR3 is 18 amino acids long. This chain's CDR3 is CATSRRLAGSSNTGELFF. The CDR3 coding sequence is TGTGCCACCAGCAGAAGACTAGCGGGGAGTTCGAACACCGGGGAGCTGTTTTTT.

The gene calls are TRBV15 and TRBJ1-1; possibly TRBD1 for D (6 bases). Germline CDR1 LNHNV, CDR2 YYDKDF (reference sequence). The CDR3 covers 13 residues. V shed 7 bases and J shed 5 bases, with 14 bases lying between them. The CDR3 DNA follows: TGTGCCACCAACAGCGGGGGGCTAACTGAAGCTTTCTTT. It specifies CATNSGGLTEAFF.

The chain has TRBV7-8 and TRBJ2-7; TRBD1 or TRBD2 may be the D gene (5 bases each). CDR3 length: 14 residues. Germline V gene sequence: CDR1 SGHVS, CDR2 FQNEAQ. Trimming took 1 base from V and 2 from J, leaving 9 bases between them. The CDR3 DNA is TGTGCCAGCAGCTTAGAGCAGGGAGCCTACGAGCAGTACTTC. Translation: CASSLEQGAYEQYF.